The rows below give T cell receptor beta chains drawn from one sample of a study of T cell responses to AZD1222 COVID-19 vaccine. TCRdb's table, derived via immunoSEQ multiplex PCR, lists solely in-frame clones and lacks some. The data show 65,000 to 95,000 clones, with 80% to 90% seen just once and about 10% held by the top ten. The sample was peripheral blood, taken 28 days after the second AZD1222 dose. The receptor source for this set is an adult who received the AZD1222 COVID-19 vaccine. Both conserved end residues are part of each CDR3. A D gene is named only where the DNA matches it firmly. For some rows the clone size is stated as once, few or many, or as a class when expanded; others skip it.

clone_size d_call j_call v_call cdr3_nt cdr3_aa
NA NA TRBJ1-6 TRBV6-4 TGTGCCAGCAGTGACTCTGGGACGGGATCCTCACCCCTCCACTTT CASSDSGTGSSPLHF
few NA TRBJ1-5 TRBV2 TGTGCCAGCAGCAGGAGCAATCAGCCCCAGCATTTT CASSRSNQPQHF
once NA TRBJ1-1 TRBV7-2 TGTGCCAGCAGCTTAGTTGCAGGGGCCACTGAAGCTTTCTTT CASSLVAGATEAFF
NA NA TRBJ1-1 TRBV3-1/TRBV3-2 TGTGCCAGCAGCCAAGAATCGGGGGGCACTGAAGCTTTCTTT CASSQESGGTEAFF
NA NA TRBJ2-3 TRBV7-6 TGTGCCAGCAGCTTAAAAGCGGATACGCAGTATTTT CASSLKADTQYF
NA TRBD1 TRBJ1-4 TRBV10-2 TGCGCCAGCAGGACAGGGTCGGGTGAAAAACTGTTTTTT CASRTGSGEKLFF
NA NA TRBJ2-3 TRBV19 TGTGCCAGTAAAGGGGGGCCCGTCACAGATACGCAGTATTTT CASKGGPVTDTQYF
NA NA TRBJ1-5 TRBV5-5 TGTGCCAGCAGCTTGTGGGCGGATCAGCCCCAGCATTTT CASSLWADQPQHF
NA TRBD1 TRBJ1-1 TRBV27 TGTGTCAGCAGTTTAGTAAGAGGGGGACAGACTGAAGCTTTCTTT CVSSLVRGGQTEAFF
NA TRBD1 TRBJ2-1 TRBV19 TGTGCCAGTAGTACCCCCGGGACAGGGGGCTACAATGAGCAGTTCTTC CASSTPGTGGYNEQFF
once NA TRBJ1-3 TRBV9 TGTGCCAGCAGCGTAAGGGTGGGTCCCATATATTTT CASSVRVGPIYF
NA NA TRBJ1-2 TRBV28 TGTGCCAGCAGTTTAAGCAGCGACACCTATGGCTACACCTTC CASSLSSDTYGYTF
NA NA TRBJ1-2 TRBV5-4 TGTGCCAGCAGCGAGAAGGGACCAAACATGAGCGGCTACACCTTC CASSEKGPNMSGYTF
NA NA TRBJ2-7 TRBV10-1 TGCGCCAGCAGTGAGCGGTTGTCCGGGCAGCAGTACTTC CASSERLSGQQYF
NA NA TRBJ1-1 TRBV28 TGTGCCAGCAGCCCCGGTGGGAGTCTGACTGAAGCTTTCTTT CASSPGGSLTEAFF
NA NA TRBJ1-2 TRBV5-1 TGCGCCAGCAGCTTCACCGCGGATCGGGGCTACACCTTC CASSFTADRGYTF
NA TRBD1 TRBJ1-2 TRBV6-5 TGTGCCAGCAGGAGGGGGAGGGGGCAAGGCTACACCTTC CASRRGRGQGYTF
once TRBD1 TRBJ2-4 TRBV27 TGTGCCAGCAGTTTAGGGACAGGCTCGGCAGGCATTCAGTACTTC CASSLGTGSAGIQYF
NA NA TRBJ1-4 TRBV19 TGTGCCAGTACCTCACTGGACGGGGCAACTAATGAAAAACTGTTTTTT CASTSLDGATNEKLFF
NA NA TRBJ1-5 TRBV6-1 TGTGCCAGCAGTGAAATGGTAGGGGGTAATCAGCCCCAGCATTTT CASSEMVGGNQPQHF
NA TRBD1 TRBJ1-5 TRBV6-6 TGTGCCAGCAGTTACTCGAGACAGGGGTTGGGTCAGCCCCAGCATTTT CASSYSRQGLGQPQHF
NA NA TRBJ2-2 TRBV28 TGTGCCAGCAGACGGGGACGGGGGAACACCGGGGAGCTGTTTTTT CASRRGRGNTGELFF